One and the same sample provided the 6 T cell receptor beta chains below, sequenced in a study of cytomegalovirus exposure and HLA in healthy donors. This table comes from immunoSEQ multiplex PCR, and its TCRdb copy is limited to in-frame clones, with some not included. Counted here are 200,000 to 300,000 clones, roughly 84% occurring once; the ten biggest clones make up 12%. Source material: PBMCs. These receptors were collected from a man aged 18 to 35 in good health and CMV-seropositive.

V and J are TRBV29-1 and TRBJ2-7, with 11 bases lining up with TRBD2. Germline CDR1 reads SQVTM; CDR2 reads ANQGSEA. The length of the CDR3 is 14 residues. J gave up 4 bases and V 8 bases, and 10 bases lay outside the gene matches. The CDR3 DNA sequence: TGCAGCATTGTTAGCGGGAGGGCCTCTTACGAGCAGTACTTC. Encoded protein: CSIVSGRASYEQYF.

This CDR3 is CASSYGLAGTNEQFF. In DNA form, the CDR3 reads TGTGCCAGCAGTTACGGACTAGCGGGAACAAATGAGCAGTTCTTC. The gene calls are TRBV6-5 and TRBJ2-1; 12 bases align to TRBD2. J gave up 7 bases and V 2 bases, and 3 bases lay outside the gene matches. CDR3 length: 15 amino acids. CDR1 and CDR2 (germline): MNHEY, SVGAGI.

The chain joins TRBV30 to TRBJ1-2, with 9 positions matching TRBD1. Germline-derived CDR1 and CDR2 are GTSNPN and SVGIG (reference sequence). The CDR3 totals 13 residues. The V gene end was trimmed by 3 bases and the J gene end by 8 bases; junction bases not matched to a gene: 7. The CDR3 here is CAWSHGTGSGYTF. The CDR3 bases are TGTGCCTGGAGCCACGGGACAGGGTCCGGCTACACCTTC.

The gene calls are TRBV7-2 and TRBJ1-2, with D uncertain. This CDR3 is 12 amino acids long. V was pared by 1 base and J by 11 bases, with 11 bases between. Germline-derived CDR1 and CDR2 are SGHTA and FQGNSA. This chain's CDR3 is CASSLGGRLYTF. The DNA for the CDR3 is TGTGCCAGCAGCTTAGGCGGGCGGCTGTACACCTTC.

This clone turned up a few times. This chain uses TRBV7-8 with TRBJ1-5; D is unclear. Germline loops: CDR1 SGHVS, CDR2 FQNEAQ. Trimming pared 2 bases from V and 7 bases from J, leaving 12 bases between. The CDR3 covers 14 residues. The CDR3 nucleotides are TGTGCCAGCAGCTTAATTGCCGCGCAGCAGCCCCAGCATTTT. This gives the protein CASSLIAAQQPQHF.

The chain uses TRBV4-2 and TRBJ2-7; D gene uncertain. The V end lost 5 bases, the J end lost 0 bases, and 11 bases lay between the germline ends. Per the germline V gene, CDR1 is LGHNA and CDR2 is YNFKEQ. The CDR3 extends over 14 amino acids. This chain's CDR3 is CASSSDKFSYEQYF. The CDR3, as DNA: TGTGCCAGCAGCAGCGACAAATTCTCCTACGAGCAGTACTTC.